This T cell receptor (beta chain) was captured by sequencing in a study of radiation and T cells in renal cell carcinoma. Across the whole study: Nephrectomy followed 15 Gy stereotactic body radiation by 4 weeks. Study findings and constraints: Top tumor clonotypes rose in blood 2 weeks post-radiation, then contracted. Pretreatment tumor biopsies were lacking, so baseline clonotypes are unknown.

CDR1 is SGDLS, CDR2 YYNGEE, per germline. Trimming removed 0 bases from V and 4 bases from J, with 11 bases in between. The CDR3 covers 16 residues. Time point in this sample: blood 2 weeks post-SBRT. Treatment indicated: 15 Gy SBRT to primary tumor, nephrectomy 4 weeks later. This renal cell carcinoma was of the clear cell type. This clone was counted at least ten times. Its antigen is currently unknown. Measured with immunoSEQ multiplex PCR; TCRdb has only the in-frame clones, and not every one. The repertoire holds around 60,000 clones, with around 81% as singletons. This chain connects TRBV9 to TRBJ2-6; D unresolved. This material consisted of blood, taken from a patient whose treatment included radiotherapy and nephrectomy. The source of this sequence is a man aged 60-69 years with renal cell carcinoma. The CDR3 loop is CASSVDRRGGANVLTF. Written as DNA, the CDR3 is TGTGCCAGCAGCGTAGACCGGCGAGGAGGGGCCAACGTCCTGACTTTC.